One and the same sample provided the 32 T cell receptor beta chains below, sequenced in a study of T-cell memory formation after mild COVID-19. TCRdb itself ran the 5' RACE reads through MiXCR, one entry per CDR3 protein. The data contain 200,000 to 300,000 distinct CDR3 sequences, 15% to 17% of them singletons. The sample taken for sequencing was PBMCs or a T cell subset sorted from them (not recorded which). The origin of the receptors is an adult woman who had mild COVID-19 (a few samples of this study predate the infection). Cell type and time point are not known.

The V call is TRBV5-1, the J call TRBJ2-7, with 10 nucleotides matching TRBD1. The CDR3 totals 15 residues. The ends lost 0 bases at V and 5 bases at J; junction bases unmatched: 5. Germline-derived CDR1 and CDR2 are SGHRS and YFSETQ. The CDR3 sequence: CASSLEGQGGDEQYF. CDR3 coding DNA: TGCGCCAGCAGCTTGGAAGGACAGGGGGGGGACGAGCAGTACTTC.

This clonotype was counted a few times. The CDR3 DNA reads TGTGCCAGCAGCTTAGGGGGGTGGTACTCTGGGGCCAACGTCCTGACTTTC. This gives the protein CASSLGGWYSGANVLTF. V usage is TRBV11-2 and J usage is TRBJ2-6; the D gene could be TRBD1 or TRBD2 (5 bases each). The germline V gene has CDR1 SGHAT and CDR2 FQNNGV. This CDR3 has 17 residues. Trimming removed 1 base at V and 0 bases at J, with 10 bases between.

The rearrangement links TRBV7-6 to TRBJ2-1; 13 bases match TRBD2. Losses at the gene ends were 0 bases for V and 7 bases for J; bases not matched to a gene: 9. The CDR3 sequence is 18 residues long. The germline V gene has CDR1 SGHVS and CDR2 FNYEAQ. The CDR3: CASSLASLAGGPRNEQFF. DNA of the CDR3: TGTGCCAGCAGCTTAGCGTCACTAGCGGGGGGGCCTAGGAATGAGCAGTTCTTC.

This rearrangement joins TRBV20-1 to TRBJ1-2; no firm D call. V gave up 0 bases and J gave up 8 bases, with 10 bases separating them. The CDR3 sequence is 12 residues long. CDR1 DFQATT and CDR2 SNEGSKA come from the germline V gene (reference sequence). The CDR3 nucleotides read TGCAGTGCTAGAGATGAGAGGGTCGGCTACACCTTC. It encodes CSARDERVGYTF.

This chain connects TRBV5-1 to TRBJ2-1, with D possibly TRBD2 on 7 matching bases. V was pared by 4 bases and J by 7 bases, with 15 bases between. CDR3 size: 14 residues. The V gene's germline CDR1 is SGHRS and CDR2 YFSETQ. The CDR3 DNA reads TGCGCCAGCAGCCTCAGGGGAGGGGGTAATGAGCAGTTCTTC. Amino acid sequence: CASSLRGGGNEQFF.

This clonotype occurred a few times. The rearrangement uses TRBV11-2 and TRBJ1-6; the D is unclear. The CDR3 sequence is 15 residues long. Trimming shortened V by 6 bases and J by 1 base, and 10 bases separated the two germline ends. The germline gives CDR1 SGHAT, CDR2 FQNNGV. The CDR3 DNA sequence: TGTGCCAGCAGGCTAAGAGTGTCCTATAATTCACCCCTCCACTTT. Translated, it gives CASRLRVSYNSPLHF.

The V call is TRBV6-2 or TRBV6-3, the J call TRBJ1-5; no clear D gene. Germline lookup yields CDR1 MNHEY and CDR2 SVGEGT. The CDR3 runs 10 residues. Trimming shortened V by 8 bases and J by 8 bases, and 7 bases separated the two germline ends. The CDR3 DNA reads TGTGCCAGCGGAATGGAGCCCCAGCATTTT. Translating it yields CASGMEPQHF.

The chain has TRBV6-5 and TRBJ2-7; TRBD2 might be the D (5 bases). CDR1 is MNHEY and CDR2 is SVGAGI in the germline V gene. V lost 5 bases and J 2 bases, leaving 13 bases between the germline ends. CDR3 size: 14 residues. The CDR3 bases are TGTGCCAGCAGTCCCCTAGGAGGCCCCTACGAGCAGTACTTC. Its protein product is CASSPLGGPYEQYF.

This clonotype was seen a few times. The genes are TRBV6-2 or TRBV6-3 and TRBJ2-2; 10 positions agree with TRBD2. Germline CDR1 reads MNHEY; CDR2 reads SVGEGT. V was clipped by 6 bases and J by 1 base; unmatched bases: 5. The CDR3 spans 16 residues. CDR3 in DNA: TGTGCCAGCAGACCCGGGACTAGCGTGAACACCGGGGAGCTGTTTTTT. It codes for CASRPGTSVNTGELFF.

This clonotype was seen many times. The V call is TRBV11-2, the J call TRBJ2-2, with a tentative D call TRBD2 (5 bases). Germline CDR1 SGHAT, CDR2 FQNNGV. Trimming shortened V by 4 bases and J by 7 bases, and 19 bases separated the two germline ends. The CDR3 is made up of 16 amino acids. The CDR3 sequence is CASSSHRGPRGGELFF. As DNA, the CDR3 is TGTGCCAGCAGCTCCCATAGAGGACCTCGGGGCGGGGAGCTGTTTTTT.

This chain joins TRBV24-1 and TRBJ2-1; D is possibly TRBD1 or TRBD2 (5 bases each). The CDR3 spans 14 residues. Germline CDR1 is KGHDR and CDR2 is SFDVKD. The germline V and J ends were trimmed by 6 bases and 2 bases, with 10 bases remaining between them. CDR3 sequence reads: CATSKGRTYNEQFF. In nucleotides, the CDR3 is TGTGCCACCAGTAAGGGACGCACCTACAATGAGCAGTTCTTC.

The chain combines TRBV5-1 with TRBJ2-2, with a weak D call TRBD2 (6 bases). The germline V and J ends were trimmed by 4 bases and 4 bases, with 17 bases remaining between them. CDR1 is SGHRS and CDR2 is YFSETQ in the germline V gene. This CDR3 is built from 16 residues. The CDR3 DNA reads as TGCGCCAGCAGCCACCTCGCGGGGTCGGGCACCGGGGAGCTGTTTTTT. This sequence encodes CASSHLAGSGTGELFF. The entire variable domain, with the rest obtained from reference TRBV5-1 and TRBJ2-2, is as follows: KAGVTQTPRYLIKTRGQQVTLSCSPISGHRSVSWYQQTPGQGLQFLFEYFSETQRNKGNFPGRFSGRQFSNSRSEMNVSTLELGDSALYLCASSHLAGSGTGELFFGEGSRLTVL.

This sequence joins TRBV24-1 and TRBJ1-2; D ambiguous. Trimming pared 3 bases from V and 4 bases from J, leaving 20 bases between. The CDR3 runs to 17 residues. Per the germline V gene, CDR1 is KGHDR and CDR2 is SFDVKD. CDR3 nucleotide sequence: TGTGCCACCAGTGATCCTAAGAACCCCACCGGCCTCTATGGCTACACCTTC. Its translation is CATSDPKNPTGLYGYTF.

This clonotype has a handful of counts. The rearrangement links TRBV5-4 to TRBJ2-1, with D perhaps TRBD1 or TRBD2 (6 bases each). V was cut by 1 base and J by 3 bases, with 11 bases left in between. The CDR3 is made up of 15 amino acids. Germline CDR1 is SGHNT and CDR2 is YYREEE (reference sequence). Written as DNA, the CDR3 is TGTGCCAGCAGCTTGTCGGGGGCCAACTACAATGAGCAGTTCTTC. Amino acid sequence: CASSLSGANYNEQFF.

The chain combines TRBV12-3 or TRBV12-4 with TRBJ2-6; 7 nucleotides line up with TRBD1. Losses at the gene ends were 5 bases for V and 12 bases for J; bases not matched to a gene: 13. There are 15 residues in the CDR3. CDR3 residues: CASSQQDRVSVVLTF. DNA for the CDR3: TGTGCCAGCAGTCAACAAGACAGGGTCTCGGTCGTCCTGACTTTC.

In its sample, this clonotype was seen a few times. The V and J genes are TRBV19 and TRBJ2-7, with TRBD2 matching 8 bases. CDR1 and CDR2 from the germline V gene are LNHDA and SQIVND (reference sequence). V trimming: 1 base; J trimming: 1 base; junction bases outside the gene matches: 9. This CDR3 is built from 17 residues. This CDR3 reads CASSIVAGSGASYEQYF. Here the CDR3 DNA reads TGTGCCAGTAGTATAGTAGCGGGAAGTGGGGCGTCCTACGAGCAGTACTTC.

This clonotype was observed a few times. The rearrangement joins TRBV2 to TRBJ1-4, with TRBD1 as a possible D gene (6 bases). Trimming left V 7 bases short and J 5 bases short, with 17 bases between. Germline V lookup: CDR1 SNHLY, CDR2 FYNNEI. The CDR3 sequence is 15 residues long. The CDR3 loop reads CASTNVGGYNEKLFF. The CDR3 DNA reads as TGTGCCAGCACCAATGTAGGGGGTTACAATGAAAAACTGTTTTTT.

In its sample, this clonotype was seen a few times. This chain uses TRBV2 with TRBJ2-2; TRBD1 agrees at 9 bases. The ends lost 11 bases at V and 6 bases at J; junction bases unmatched: 4. Looked up from germline, CDR1 is SNHLY and CDR2 is FYNNEI. CDR3 length: 12 residues. CDR3 sequence (DNA): TGTGCCGGACACAGGGGGCCCGGGGAGCTGTTTTTT. It encodes CAGHRGPGELFF.

This clonotype was seen a few times. V and J are TRBV27 and TRBJ1-2; D unresolved. In germline, CDR1 is MNHEY, CDR2 SMNVEV (reference sequence). The germline V and J ends were trimmed by 6 bases and 5 bases, with 13 bases remaining between them. The CDR3 totals 13 residues. As DNA, the CDR3 is TGTGCCAGCAGACCCGCCAGTACTTATGGCTACACCTTC. Amino acid sequence: CASRPASTYGYTF.

This clonotype has a single count. In DNA, the CDR3 is TGTGCCAGCTCACCGTCGACAGAGACCCAGTACTTC. Translating gives CASSPSTETQYF. The gene calls are TRBV18 and TRBJ2-5; D remains ambiguous. The germline V and J ends were trimmed by 3 bases and 4 bases, with 6 bases remaining between them. There are 12 residues in the CDR3. CDR1 and CDR2 (germline): KGHSH, LQKENI.

This clonotype was counted a few times. The chain carries TRBV12-3 or TRBV12-4 and TRBJ1-1; D not resolved. Between the trimmed V and J ends, which lost 3 bases and 1 base, there was a span of 9 bases. The CDR3 spans 14 residues. The chain's CDR3 is CASSFGWGNTEAFF. DNA for the CDR3: TGTGCCAGCAGTTTTGGCTGGGGGAACACTGAAGCTTTCTTT.

The chain links TRBV6-5 to TRBJ1-6; D is ambiguous. The V end lost 0 bases, the J end lost 9 bases, and 15 bases lay between the germline ends. CDR1 and CDR2 (germline): MNHEY, SVGAGI. The CDR3 is made up of 16 amino acids. The CDR3 DNA reads TGTGCCAGCAGTTACTCGATGGCGGATCGTTCTTCACCCCTCCACTTT. This sequence encodes CASSYSMADRSSPLHF.

This clonotype was counted ten times or more. The genes are TRBV30 and TRBJ1-6, with a possible D match to TRBD1 (5 bases). CDR1 and CDR2 (germline): GTSNPN, SVGIG (reference sequence). Trimming removed 1 base at V and 7 bases at J, with 8 bases between. This CDR3 comprises 13 residues. The CDR3 DNA reads as TGTGCCTGGAGTGGGCAGGGAAATTCACCCCTCCACTTT. Translated, it gives CAWSGQGNSPLHF.

CDR3 nucleotides: TGTGCCACCCGGAGCGGGAGTTACACCTACAATGAGCAGTTCTTC. It encodes CATRSGSYTYNEQFF. The V gene is TRBV24-1, the J gene TRBJ2-1; 8 bases line up with TRBD2. Germline V gene data show CDR1 as KGHDR and CDR2 as SFDVKD. The junction had 8 bases not matched to a gene; V was cut back by 9 bases and J by 2 bases. This CDR3 has 15 residues.

This clonotype has a handful of counts. The V gene is TRBV6-2 or TRBV6-3, the J gene TRBJ1-2; no firm D call. The germline CDR1 and CDR2 sequences are MNHEY and SVGEGT. This CDR3 has 15 amino acids. V was pared by 0 bases and J by 3 bases, with 11 bases between. In nucleotides, the CDR3 is TGTGCCAGCAGTTACTCGTTCGCAGCCGACTATGGCTACACCTTC. Translation gives CASSYSFAADYGYTF.

In this sample, this clonotype turned up once. The rearrangement joins TRBV29-1 to TRBJ2-7, with 8 bases that match TRBD2. Germline-derived CDR1 and CDR2 are SQVTM and ANQGSEA. V shed 6 bases, J shed 7 bases, and the junction held 20 bases outside the gene matches. This CDR3 is 16 amino acids long. In DNA, the CDR3 is TGCAGCGTCGACTCCCCGGGAGGGGGTCTCCCGCGGGAGCAGTACTTC. Protein product: CSVDSPGGGLPREQYF.

This chain connects TRBV30 to TRBJ2-7, with no clear D. V was trimmed by 5 bases and J by 3 bases, leaving 8 bases between them. The CDR3 consists of 11 residues. Looked up from germline, CDR1 is GTSNPN and CDR2 is SVGIG (reference sequence). CDR3 nucleotides: TGTGCCTGGCGGAGTAACTACGAGCAGTACTTC. Amino acids: CAWRSNYEQYF.

A few counts support this clonotype. The chain employs TRBV20-1 and TRBJ2-3; TRBD2 matches at 13 bases. CDR3 length: 14 residues. V lost 6 bases and J lost 2; bases outside the gene matches: 2. Germline V gives CDR1 DFQATT, CDR2 SNEGSKA (reference sequence). The CDR3 reads CSATSGRATDTQYF. The CDR3 region has the DNA TGCAGTGCCACTAGCGGGAGGGCCACAGATACGCAGTATTTT.

The chain links TRBV14 to TRBJ1-5; D not certain. The V end was cut by 6 bases, the J end by 4 bases, with 7 bases between. In germline, CDR1 is SGHDN, CDR2 FVKESK. The CDR3 is 12 residues long. The CDR3 is CASREKNQPQHF. For the CDR3, the DNA is TGTGCCAGCAGAGAAAAGAATCAGCCCCAGCATTTT.

The sample holds many counts of this clonotype. The chain recombines TRBV24-1 with TRBJ2-1; 7 bases align to TRBD2. This CDR3 is 14 amino acids long. Germline CDR1 KGHDR, CDR2 SFDVKD. V shed 3 bases and J 9 bases; nucleotides not matched to a gene: 7. The CDR3 region is CATSDATSAGEQFF. CDR3 nucleotides: TGTGCCACCAGTGATGCAACTAGCGCGGGTGAGCAGTTCTTC.

This chain joins TRBV5-1 and TRBJ2-3; D is unresolved. Germline V CDR1 and CDR2: SGHRS, YFSETQ. The CDR3 sequence is 12 residues long. Trimming took 5 bases from V and 2 from J, leaving 6 bases between them. This CDR3 reads CASRMATDTQYF. The DNA of the CDR3 is TGCGCCAGCAGGATGGCCACAGATACGCAGTATTTT.

The rearrangement joins TRBV5-1 to TRBJ2-3; TRBD2 agrees at 10 bases. The trim removed 1 base at V and 2 bases at J, leaving 4 bases unmatched. Per the germline V gene, CDR1 is SGHRS and CDR2 is YFSETQ. There are 16 residues in the CDR3. This CDR3 reads CASSLSTSGTTDTQYF. The CDR3 nucleotides are TGCGCCAGCAGCTTGTCCACTAGCGGGACCACAGATACGCAGTATTTT.